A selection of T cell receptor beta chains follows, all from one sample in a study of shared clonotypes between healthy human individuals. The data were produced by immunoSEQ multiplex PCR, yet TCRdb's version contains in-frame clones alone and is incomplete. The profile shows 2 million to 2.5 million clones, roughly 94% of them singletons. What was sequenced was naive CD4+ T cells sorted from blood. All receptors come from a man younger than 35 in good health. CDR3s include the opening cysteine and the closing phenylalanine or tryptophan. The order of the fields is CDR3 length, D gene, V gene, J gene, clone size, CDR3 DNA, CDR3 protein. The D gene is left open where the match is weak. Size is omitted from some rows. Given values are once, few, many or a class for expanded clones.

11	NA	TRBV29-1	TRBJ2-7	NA	TGCAGCGCTTTGGACAGTTACGAGCAGTACTTC	CSALDSYEQYF
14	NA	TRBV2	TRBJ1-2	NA	TGTGCCAGCAGTGAATCTAGGGGAGGCGATGGCTACACCTTC	CASSESRGGDGYTF
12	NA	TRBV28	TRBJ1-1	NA	TGTGCCAGTATGACACCAAACACTGAAGCTTTCTTT	CASMTPNTEAFF
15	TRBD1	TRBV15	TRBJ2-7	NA	TGTGCCACCAGCAGGAAGGGACAGGGGGCGGGTGAGCAGTACTTC	CATSRKGQGAGEQYF
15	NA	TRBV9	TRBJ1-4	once	TGTGCCAGCAGCCCCCGCGGGAGGGTAGAGGAAAAACTGTTTTTT	CASSPRGRVEEKLFF
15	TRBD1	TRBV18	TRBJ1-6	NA	TGTGCCAGCTCACAAGGACAGGGGGAAAATTCACCCCTCCACTTT	CASSQGQGENSPLHF
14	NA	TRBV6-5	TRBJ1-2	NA	TGTGCCAGCAGTACCAGACAGGCCATCTATGGCTACACCTTC	CASSTRQAIYGYTF
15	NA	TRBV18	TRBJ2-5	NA	TGTGCCAGCTCACCCATATCCGGGTCACAAGAGACCCAGTACTTC	CASSPISGSQETQYF
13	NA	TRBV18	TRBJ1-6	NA	TGTGCCAGCTCACCATTGGAGGATTCACCCCTCCACTTT	CASSPLEDSPLHF
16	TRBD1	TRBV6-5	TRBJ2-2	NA	TGTGCCAGCAGTTACTCCCGGGACAGGGTTGCCGGGGAGCTGTTTTTT	CASSYSRDRVAGELFF
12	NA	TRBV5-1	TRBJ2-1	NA	TGCGCCAGCAGCTTGCCAGGGAATGAGCAGTTCTTC	CASSLPGNEQFF
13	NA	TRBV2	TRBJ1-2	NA	TGTGCCAGCAGTTACCAGGGCGCCCAAATCTACACCTTC	CASSYQGAQIYTF
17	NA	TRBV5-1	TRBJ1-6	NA	TGCGCCAGCAGCCCCGGCGCCGGTGGGAGCTATAATTCACCCCTCCACTTT	CASSPGAGGSYNSPLHF
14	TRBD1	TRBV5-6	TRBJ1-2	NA	TGTGCCAGCAGCCGGGGACAGTTATTTTATGGCTACACCTTC	CASSRGQLFYGYTF
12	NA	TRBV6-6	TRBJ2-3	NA	TGTGCCAGCAGTTACTCTATAGATACGCAGTATTTT	CASSYSIDTQYF
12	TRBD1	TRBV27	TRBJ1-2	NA	TGTGCCAGCAGGGACAGGGGAGGTGGCTACACCTTC	CASRDRGGGYTF
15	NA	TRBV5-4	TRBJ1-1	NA	TGTGCCAGCAGCTTGGCCGGGGCAGGACCCACTGAAGCTTTCTTT	CASSLAGAGPTEAFF
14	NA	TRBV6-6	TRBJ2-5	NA	TGTGCCAGCAGTTACCGGGGTAGGGGGGAGACCCAGTACTTC	CASSYRGRGETQYF
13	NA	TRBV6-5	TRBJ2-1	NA	TGTGCCAGCTTTAACGGGGGCTACAATGAGCAGTTCTTC	CASFNGGYNEQFF
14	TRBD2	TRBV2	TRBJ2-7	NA	TGTGCCAGCAGTGAGACTAGCGGCCACTACGAGCAGTACTTC	CASSETSGHYEQYF
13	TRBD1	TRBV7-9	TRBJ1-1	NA	TGTGCCAGCAGTCAAGACAGGGGTGCTGAAGCTTTCTTT	CASSQDRGAEAFF
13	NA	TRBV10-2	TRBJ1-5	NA	TGCGCCAGCGGGGATGGGGGGGAGGTGACCCAGCATTTT	CASGDGGEVTQHF
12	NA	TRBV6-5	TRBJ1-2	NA	TGTGCCAGCAGGGCAGGGCTCTATGGCTACACCTTC	CASRAGLYGYTF
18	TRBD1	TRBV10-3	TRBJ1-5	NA	TGTGCCATCAGTGAGTCGGGGACAGGTAAAGGGAGCAATCAGCCCCAGCATTTT	CAISESGTGKGSNQPQHF
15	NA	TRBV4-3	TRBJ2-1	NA	TGCGCCAGCAGCCGGACTGCAGGGGGGGGCAATGAGCAGTTCTTC	CASSRTAGGGNEQFF
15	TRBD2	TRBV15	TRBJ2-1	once	TGTGCCACCAGCAGAGGACTAGCGGGAGACAATGAGCAGTTCTTC	CATSRGLAGDNEQFF
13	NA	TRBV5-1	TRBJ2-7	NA	TGCGCCAGCAGTGGGGTTACCACCTACGAGCAGTACTTC	CASSGVTTYEQYF
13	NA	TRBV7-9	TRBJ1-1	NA	TGTGCCAGCAGCATTAGACAGCTCGCTGAAGCTTTCTTT	CASSIRQLAEAFF
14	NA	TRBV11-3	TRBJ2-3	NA	TGTGCCAGCAGCTTGGGCGCCGGGACGGATACGCAGTATTTT	CASSLGAGTDTQYF
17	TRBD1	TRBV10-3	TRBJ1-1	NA	TGTGCCGTCTCCGGGGGACAGGCATTTCTCACGAACACTGAAGCTTTCTTT	CAVSGGQAFLTNTEAFF
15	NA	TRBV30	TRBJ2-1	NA	TGTGCCTGGTGCGTTGGCCTGGGGGTTGACAATGAGCAGTTCTTC	CAWCVGLGVDNEQFF
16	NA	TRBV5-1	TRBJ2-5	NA	TGCGCCAGCAGCTTTACGGGGCAGCCGAACCAAGAGACCCAGTACTTC	CASSFTGQPNQETQYF
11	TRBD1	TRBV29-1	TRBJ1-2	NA	TGCAGCGTAGACGGACAGGGTGGCTACACCTTC	CSVDGQGGYTF
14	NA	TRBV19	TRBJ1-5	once	TGTGCCAGTATCCCGACAGGACATAATCAGCCCCAGCATTTT	CASIPTGHNQPQHF
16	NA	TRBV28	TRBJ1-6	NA	TGTGCCAGCAGTTTGGCACTTGGCTCCTATAATTCACCCCTCCACTTT	CASSLALGSYNSPLHF
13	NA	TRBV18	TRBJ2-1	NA	TGTGCCAGCTCCACCCTGCTAGCTTATGAGCAGTTCTTC	CASSTLLAYEQFF
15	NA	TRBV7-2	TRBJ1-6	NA	TGTGCCAGCAGCTTAGGGACAGCCTCGAATTCACCCCTCCACTTT	CASSLGTASNSPLHF
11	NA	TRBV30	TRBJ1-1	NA	TGTGCCTGCGCAGGGTACTGGGAAGCTTTCTTT	CACAGYWEAFF
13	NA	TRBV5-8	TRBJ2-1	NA	TGTGCCAGCAGCTCCACGGCCGGGTATGAGCAGTTCTTC	CASSSTAGYEQFF
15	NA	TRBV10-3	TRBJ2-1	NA	TGTGCCATCAGAGGGGGCGCGGGAGGTTTCAATGAGCAGTTCTTC	CAIRGGAGGFNEQFF
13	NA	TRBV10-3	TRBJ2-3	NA	TGTGCCATCAGCCCATCTAGCACAGATACGCAGTATTTT	CAISPSSTDTQYF
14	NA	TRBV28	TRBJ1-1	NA	TGTGCCAGCAGCCAAGAACAGCTAAACACTGAAGCTTTCTTT	CASSQEQLNTEAFF
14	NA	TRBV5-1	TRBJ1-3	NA	TGCGCCAGCAGCAGGGGAGAGAATGGAAACACCATATATTTT	CASSRGENGNTIYF
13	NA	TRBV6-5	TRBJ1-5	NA	TGTGCCAGCAGTTACTCGTTCAATCAGCCCCAGCATTTT	CASSYSFNQPQHF
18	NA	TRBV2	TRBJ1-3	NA	TGTGCCAGCAGTGATTGGCGGGGAAAGGTAGGAGGTGGAAACACCATATATTTT	CASSDWRGKVGGGNTIYF
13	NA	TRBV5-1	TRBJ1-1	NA	TGCGCCAGCAGCTTCACAGGGATCGCTGAAGCTTTCTTT	CASSFTGIAEAFF
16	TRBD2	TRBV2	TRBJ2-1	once	TGTGCCAGCAGTGGAGGACTAGCGGGGGGGTACAATGAGCAGTTCTTC	CASSGGLAGGYNEQFF
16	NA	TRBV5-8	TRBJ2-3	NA	TGTGCCAGCAGCGCAACAGTTTACCCTAGCACAGATACGCAGTATTTT	CASSATVYPSTDTQYF
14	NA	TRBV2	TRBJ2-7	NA	TGTGCCAGCCGCGAACAGGGAATCGACTACGAGCAGTACTTC	CASREQGIDYEQYF
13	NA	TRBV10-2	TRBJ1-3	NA	TGCGCCAGCAGTGTGGGCTCTGGAAACACCATATATTTT	CASSVGSGNTIYF
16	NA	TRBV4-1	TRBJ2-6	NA	TGCGCCAGCAGCCAAGACCAGGGGTCTGGGGCCAACGTCCTGACTTTC	CASSQDQGSGANVLTF
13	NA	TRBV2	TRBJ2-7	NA	TGTGCCAGCAGTCGGTGGGTTTCCTACGAGCAGTACTTC	CASSRWVSYEQYF
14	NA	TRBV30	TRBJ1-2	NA	TGTGCCTGGTTCTTCGCGGGGGGAAACTATGGCTACACCTTC	CAWFFAGGNYGYTF
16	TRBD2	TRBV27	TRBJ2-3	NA	TGTGCCAGCAGCCGCCCAAAGCGGGAGAGCACAGATACGCAGTATTTT	CASSRPKRESTDTQYF
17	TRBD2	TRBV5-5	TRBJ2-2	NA	TGTGCCAGCGACGGGGGGTTCCACAGTGCAAACACCGGGGAGCTGTTTTTT	CASDGGFHSANTGELFF
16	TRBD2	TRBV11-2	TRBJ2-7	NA	TGTGCCAGCAGCTTAGCGTTGCGGGAGGTAGAATACGAGCAGTACTTC	CASSLALREVEYEQYF
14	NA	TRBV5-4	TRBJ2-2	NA	TGTGCCAGCAGCTTGGACTGGCTGGGCGGGGAGCTGTTTTTT	CASSLDWLGGELFF
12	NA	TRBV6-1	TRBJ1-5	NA	TGTGCCAGCAGAGGACCTAATCAGCCCCAGCATTTT	CASRGPNQPQHF
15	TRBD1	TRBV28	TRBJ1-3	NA	TGTGCCAGCGAGAACAGGGGACTCTCTGGAAACACCATATATTTT	CASENRGLSGNTIYF
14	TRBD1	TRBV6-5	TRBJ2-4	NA	TGTGCCAGCAGTTTTGACAGGGACAGGGACATTCAGTACTTC	CASSFDRDRDIQYF